This TCR beta chain was found in a study of T cells after posttransplantation cyclophosphamide. Broader study findings: Donor-recipient repertoire similarity was low at 1-2 months, rising over year one. After PTCy, TRB diversity resembled that of CNI/methotrexate controls. Blood and skin or GI T cell repertoires showed limited TRB overlap.

Cells defined as naive were viable CD3+CD4+ or CD3+CD8+ and CCR7+CD45RA+CD45RO-CD95-CD27+CD28+. Peripheral blood was collected from the related graft donor on the marrow donation day. About this clone: Its specificity is not known.

CDR1 is SEHNR, CDR2 FQNEAQ, per germline (reference sequence). The CDR3 runs 13 residues. The V end lost 6 bases, the J end lost 5 bases, and 14 bases lay between the germline ends. The data were produced by immunoSEQ multiplex PCR, yet TCRdb's version contains in-frame clones alone and is incomplete. Of about 31,000 clones in the sample, 90% to 95% were seen once. This TCR came from a young man in good health and a related stem cell transplant donor. Sequenced material: naive CD4+ T cells sorted from blood. The V and J genes are TRBV7-9 and TRBJ2-7; maybe TRBD2 (7 bases). The CDR3 nucleotides read TGTGCCAGCAGGCGCGCGGGGGCGGACGAGCAGTACTTC. It specifies CASRRAGADEQYF.